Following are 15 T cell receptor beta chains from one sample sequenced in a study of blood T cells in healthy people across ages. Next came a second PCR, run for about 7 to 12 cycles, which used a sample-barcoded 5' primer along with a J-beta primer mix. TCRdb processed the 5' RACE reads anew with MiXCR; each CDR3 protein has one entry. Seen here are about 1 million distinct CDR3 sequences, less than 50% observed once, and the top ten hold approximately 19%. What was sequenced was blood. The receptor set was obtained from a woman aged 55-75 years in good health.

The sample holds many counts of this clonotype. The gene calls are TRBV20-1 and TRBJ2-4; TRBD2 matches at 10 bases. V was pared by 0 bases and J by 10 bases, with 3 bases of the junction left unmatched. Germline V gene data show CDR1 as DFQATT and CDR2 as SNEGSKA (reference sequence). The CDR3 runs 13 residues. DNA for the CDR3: TGCAGTGCTAGAGATCTAGCGGGAGAAATTCAGTACTTC. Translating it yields CSARDLAGEIQYF.

As DNA, the CDR3 is TGTGCCAGCAGTTTCGGGTCGATCCGGGGACCCCTCCACTTT. This translates into CASSFGSIRGPLHF. V gene TRBV27 combines with J gene TRBJ1-6; no reliable D call. V lost 3 bases and J 12 bases, leaving 15 bases between the germline ends. The CDR3 contains 14 residues. From germline, CDR1 is MNHEY and CDR2 SMNVEV (reference sequence).

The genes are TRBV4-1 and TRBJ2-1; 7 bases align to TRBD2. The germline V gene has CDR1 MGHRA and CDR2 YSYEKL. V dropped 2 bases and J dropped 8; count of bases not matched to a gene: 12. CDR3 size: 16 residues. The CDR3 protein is CASSQLADTQLYEQFF. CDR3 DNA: TGCGCCAGCAGCCAACTAGCGGACACTCAACTCTATGAGCAGTTCTTC.

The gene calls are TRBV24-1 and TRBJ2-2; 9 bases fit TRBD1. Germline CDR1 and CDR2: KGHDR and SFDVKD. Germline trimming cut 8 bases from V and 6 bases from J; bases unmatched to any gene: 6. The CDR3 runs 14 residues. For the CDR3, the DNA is TGTGCCACCAATCCGGGACAGGGCTCCGGGGAGCTGTTTTTT. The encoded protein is CATNPGQGSGELFF.

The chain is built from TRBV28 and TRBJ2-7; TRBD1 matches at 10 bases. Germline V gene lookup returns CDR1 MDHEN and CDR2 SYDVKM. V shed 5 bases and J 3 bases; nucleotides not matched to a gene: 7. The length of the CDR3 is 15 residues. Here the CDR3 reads CASSMPGQGFYEQYF. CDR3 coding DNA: TGTGCCAGCAGTATGCCGGGACAGGGGTTCTACGAGCAGTACTTC.

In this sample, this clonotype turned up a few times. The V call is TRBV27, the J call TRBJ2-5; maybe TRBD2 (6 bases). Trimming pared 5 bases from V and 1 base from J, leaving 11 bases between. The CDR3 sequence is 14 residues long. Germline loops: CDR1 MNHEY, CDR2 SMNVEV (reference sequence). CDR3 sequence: CASSARLGQETQYF. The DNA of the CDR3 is TGTGCCAGCAGTGCCAGACTAGGCCAAGAGACCCAGTACTTC.

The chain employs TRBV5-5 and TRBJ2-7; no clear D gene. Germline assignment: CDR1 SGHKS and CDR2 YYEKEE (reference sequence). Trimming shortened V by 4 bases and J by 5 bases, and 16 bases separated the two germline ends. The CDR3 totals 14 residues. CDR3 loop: CASSPTVGYDEQYF. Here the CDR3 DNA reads TGTGCCAGCAGCCCCACGGTGGGCTATGACGAGCAGTACTTC.

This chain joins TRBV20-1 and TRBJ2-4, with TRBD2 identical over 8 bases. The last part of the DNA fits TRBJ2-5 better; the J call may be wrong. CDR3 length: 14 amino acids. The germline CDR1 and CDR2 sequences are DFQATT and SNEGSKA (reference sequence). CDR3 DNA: TGCAGTGCGAAGCGGGAGCGGAGCCAAGAGACCCAGTACTTC. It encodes CSAKRERSQETQYF.

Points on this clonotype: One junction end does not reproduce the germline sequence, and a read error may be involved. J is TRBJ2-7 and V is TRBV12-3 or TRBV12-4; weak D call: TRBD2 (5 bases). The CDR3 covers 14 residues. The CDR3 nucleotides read TGTGCCAGCAGTTCCGGGGTCGGAGGCTACGAGCGGTACTTC. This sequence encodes CASSSGVGGYERYF.

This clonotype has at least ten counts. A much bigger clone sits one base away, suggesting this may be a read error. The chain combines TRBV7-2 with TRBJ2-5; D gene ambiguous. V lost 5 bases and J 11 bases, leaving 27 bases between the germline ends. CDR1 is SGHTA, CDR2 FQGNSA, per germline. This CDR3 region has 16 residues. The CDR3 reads CASSPDRPLVSNEQYF. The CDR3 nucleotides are TGTGCCAGCAGCCCCGACCGGCCTCTAGTGAGCAATGAGCAGTACTTC.

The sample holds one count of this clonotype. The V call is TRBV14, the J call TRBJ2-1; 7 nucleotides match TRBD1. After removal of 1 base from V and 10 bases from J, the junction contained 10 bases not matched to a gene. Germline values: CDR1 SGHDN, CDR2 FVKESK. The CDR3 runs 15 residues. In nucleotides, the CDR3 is TGTGCCAGCAGCCAAGTTTCAGGGGGATTGAGCGAGCAGTTCTTC. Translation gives CASSQVSGGLSEQFF.

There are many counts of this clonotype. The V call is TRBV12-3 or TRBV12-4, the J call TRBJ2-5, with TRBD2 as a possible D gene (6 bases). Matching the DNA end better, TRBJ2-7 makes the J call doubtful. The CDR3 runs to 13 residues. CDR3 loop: CASSPGGRYEQYF. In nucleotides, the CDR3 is TGTGCCAGCAGTCCCGGGGGTCGGTACGAGCAGTACTTC.

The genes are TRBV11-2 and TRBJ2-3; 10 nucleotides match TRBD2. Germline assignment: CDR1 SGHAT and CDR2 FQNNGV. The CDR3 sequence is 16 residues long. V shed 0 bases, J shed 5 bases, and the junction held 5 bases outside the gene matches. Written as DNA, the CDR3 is TGTGCCAGCAGCTTAGAGCCTAGCGGGAGAGTAGATACGCAGTATTTT. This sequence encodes CASSLEPSGRVDTQYF.

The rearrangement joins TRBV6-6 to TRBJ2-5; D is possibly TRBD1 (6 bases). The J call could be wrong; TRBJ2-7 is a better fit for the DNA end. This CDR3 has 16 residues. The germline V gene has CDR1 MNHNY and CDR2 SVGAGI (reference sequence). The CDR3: CASSSPRSGRGHEQYF. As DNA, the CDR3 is TGTGCCAGCAGTTCCCCCCGGAGTGGCAGGGGTCACGAGCAGTACTTC.

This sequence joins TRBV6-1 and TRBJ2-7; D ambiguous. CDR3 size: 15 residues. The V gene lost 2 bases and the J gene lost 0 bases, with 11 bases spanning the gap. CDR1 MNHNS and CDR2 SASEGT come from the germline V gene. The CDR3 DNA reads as TGTGCCAGCAGTGAATACAAGGGAAGCTCCTACGAGCAGTACTTC. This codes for CASSEYKGSSYEQYF.